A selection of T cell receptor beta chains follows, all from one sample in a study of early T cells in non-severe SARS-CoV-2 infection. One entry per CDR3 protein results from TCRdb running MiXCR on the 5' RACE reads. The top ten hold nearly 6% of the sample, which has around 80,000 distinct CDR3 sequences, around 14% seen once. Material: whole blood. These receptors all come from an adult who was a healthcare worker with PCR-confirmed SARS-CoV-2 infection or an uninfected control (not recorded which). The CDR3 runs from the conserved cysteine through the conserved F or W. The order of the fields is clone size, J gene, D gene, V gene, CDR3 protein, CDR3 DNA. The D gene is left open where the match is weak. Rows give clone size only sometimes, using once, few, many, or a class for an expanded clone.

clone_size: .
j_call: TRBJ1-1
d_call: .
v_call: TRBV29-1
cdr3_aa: CSVPGQLNTEAFF
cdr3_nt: TGCAGCGTTCCTGGGCAGTTAAACACTGAAGCTTTCTTT

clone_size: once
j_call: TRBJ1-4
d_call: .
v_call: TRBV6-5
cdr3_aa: CGSSYTWEVYNEKLFF
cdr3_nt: TGTGGCAGCAGTTACACCTGGGAAGTATATAATGAAAAACTGTTTTTT

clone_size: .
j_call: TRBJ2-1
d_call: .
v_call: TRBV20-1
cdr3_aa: CSARIQTSYNEQFF
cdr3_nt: TGCAGTGCTAGAATACAGACCTCCTACAATGAGCAGTTCTTC

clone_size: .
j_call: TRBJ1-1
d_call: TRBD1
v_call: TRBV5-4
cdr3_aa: CASSLLDRGNTEAFF
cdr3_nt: TGTGCCAGCAGCTTGCTTGACAGGGGGAACACTGAAGCTTTCTTT

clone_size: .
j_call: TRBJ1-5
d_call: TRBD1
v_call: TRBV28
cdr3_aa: CATQGGEHNQPQHF
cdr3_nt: TGTGCCACTCAGGGGGGCGAACACAATCAGCCCCAGCATTTT

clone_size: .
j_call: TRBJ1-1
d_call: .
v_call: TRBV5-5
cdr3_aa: CASSLGDSFDTEAFF
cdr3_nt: TGTGCCAGCAGCTTGGGAGACTCATTCGACACTGAAGCTTTCTTT

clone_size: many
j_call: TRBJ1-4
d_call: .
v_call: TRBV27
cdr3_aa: CASTERATNEKLFF
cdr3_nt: TGTGCCAGCACCGAAAGAGCAACTAATGAAAAACTGTTTTTT

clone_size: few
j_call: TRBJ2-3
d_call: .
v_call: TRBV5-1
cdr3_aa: CASSFQVPDTQYF
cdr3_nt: TGCGCCAGCAGCTTCCAGGTTCCAGATACGCAGTATTTT

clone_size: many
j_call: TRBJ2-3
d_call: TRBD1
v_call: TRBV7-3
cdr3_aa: CASSPRTGGGLDTQYF
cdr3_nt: TGTGCCAGCAGCCCACGGACAGGGGGCGGGTTAGATACGCAGTATTTT

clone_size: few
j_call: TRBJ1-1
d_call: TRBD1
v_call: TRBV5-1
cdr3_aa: CASSRDPGGFTEAFF
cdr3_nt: TGCGCCAGCAGCCGAGACCCAGGGGGTTTCACTGAAGCTTTCTTT

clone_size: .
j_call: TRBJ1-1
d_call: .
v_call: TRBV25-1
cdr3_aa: CASKDSLNTEAFF
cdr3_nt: TGTGCCAGCAAGGACAGTTTGAACACTGAAGCTTTCTTT

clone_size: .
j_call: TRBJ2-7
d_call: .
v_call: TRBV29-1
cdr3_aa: CSVTLAIAYEQYF
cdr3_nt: TGCAGCGTCACTCTAGCTATTGCCTACGAGCAGTACTTC

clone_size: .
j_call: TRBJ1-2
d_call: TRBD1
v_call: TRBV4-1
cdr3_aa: CASSQGGAGYGYTF
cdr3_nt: TGCGCCAGCTCCCAGGGGGGGGCAGGGTATGGCTACACCTTC

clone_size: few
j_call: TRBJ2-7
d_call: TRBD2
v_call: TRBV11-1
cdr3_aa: CASSLGLAVNYEQYF
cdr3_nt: TGTGCCAGCAGCTTAGGACTAGCGGTTAACTACGAGCAGTACTTC

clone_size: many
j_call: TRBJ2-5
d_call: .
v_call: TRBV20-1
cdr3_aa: CSARRGRNQETQYF
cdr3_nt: TGCAGTGCTAGGCGAGGCAGAAATCAAGAGACCCAGTACTTC

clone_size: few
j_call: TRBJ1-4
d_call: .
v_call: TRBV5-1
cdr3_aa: CASSFGRAANEKLFF
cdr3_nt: TGCGCCAGCAGCTTCGGCCGGGCTGCTAATGAAAAACTGTTTTTT

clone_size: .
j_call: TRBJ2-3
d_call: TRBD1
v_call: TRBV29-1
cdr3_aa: CSGDSSTDTQYF
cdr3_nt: TGCAGCGGGGACAGCAGCACAGATACGCAGTATTTT

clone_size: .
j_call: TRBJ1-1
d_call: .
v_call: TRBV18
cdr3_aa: CASSGPNRETNLAFF
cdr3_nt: TGTGCCAGCTCAGGACCCAACAGGGAAACAAACTTAGCTTTCTTT

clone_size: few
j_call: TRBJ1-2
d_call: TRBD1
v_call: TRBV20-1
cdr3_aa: CSASPRTGAGYTF
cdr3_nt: TGCAGTGCTAGCCCTCGGACAGGGGCCGGCTACACCTTC

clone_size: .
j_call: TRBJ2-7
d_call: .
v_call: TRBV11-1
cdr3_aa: CASSLFGREQYF
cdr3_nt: TGTGCCAGCAGCTTATTTGGGCGCGAGCAGTACTTC

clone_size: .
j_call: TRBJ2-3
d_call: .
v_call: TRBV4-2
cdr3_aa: CASSLTRLTRPIQNTDTQYF
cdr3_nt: TGTGCCAGCAGCCTCACCCGGTTGACTAGGCCAATACAAAACACAGATACGCAGTATTTT

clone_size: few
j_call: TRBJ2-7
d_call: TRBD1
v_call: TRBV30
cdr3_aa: CAWRGQGSGEQYF
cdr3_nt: TGTGCCTGGAGGGGACAGGGGTCAGGAGAGCAGTACTTC

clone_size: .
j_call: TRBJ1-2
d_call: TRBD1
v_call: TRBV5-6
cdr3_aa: CASSLVAGGVYGYTF
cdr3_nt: TGTGCCAGCAGCTTGGTGGCAGGGGGCGTCTATGGCTACACCTTC

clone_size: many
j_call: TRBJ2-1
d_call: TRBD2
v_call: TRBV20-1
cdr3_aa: CSARDSSGTVNEQFF
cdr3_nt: TGCAGTGCTAGAGATTCTAGCGGGACGGTTAATGAGCAGTTCTTC

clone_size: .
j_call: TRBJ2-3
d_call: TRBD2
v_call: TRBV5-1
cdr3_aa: CASSSSARGVLSTDTQYF
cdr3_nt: TGCGCCAGCAGCTCCTCAGCCCGGGGGGTACTAAGCACAGATACGCAGTATTTT

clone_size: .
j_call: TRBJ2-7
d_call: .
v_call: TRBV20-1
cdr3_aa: CSAREPGYQDEQYF
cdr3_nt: TGCAGTGCTAGAGAGCCGGGATACCAGGACGAGCAGTACTTC

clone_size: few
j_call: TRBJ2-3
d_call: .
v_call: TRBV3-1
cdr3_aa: CASSQYSTDTQYF
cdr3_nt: TGTGCCAGCAGCCAATATAGCACAGATACGCAGTATTTT

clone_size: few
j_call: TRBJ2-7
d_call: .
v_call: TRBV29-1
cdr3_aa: CSVSQLGEQYF
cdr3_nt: TGCAGCGTTTCCCAGCTGGGCGAGCAGTACTTC

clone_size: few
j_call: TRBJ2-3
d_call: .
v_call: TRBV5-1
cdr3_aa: CASSLDRARTDTQYF
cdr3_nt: TGCGCCAGCAGCTTGGACAGGGCCCGCACAGATACGCAGTATTTT

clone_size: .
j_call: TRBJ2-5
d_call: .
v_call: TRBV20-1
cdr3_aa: CRASGPNQETQYF
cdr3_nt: TGCAGGGCGAGCGGGCCTAACCAAGAGACCCAGTACTTC

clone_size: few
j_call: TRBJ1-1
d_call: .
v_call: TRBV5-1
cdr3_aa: CASSLTTSDSGTEAFF
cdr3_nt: TGCGCCAGCAGCTTGACGACTAGTGACTCAGGGACTGAAGCTTTCTTT

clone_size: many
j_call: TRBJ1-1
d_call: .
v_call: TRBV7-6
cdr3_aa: CASTLAGATNTEAFF
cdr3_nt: TGTGCCAGCACCCTGGCGGGGGCTACTAACACTGAAGCTTTCTTT

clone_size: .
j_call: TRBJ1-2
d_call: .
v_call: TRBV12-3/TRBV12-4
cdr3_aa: CASSLFPAGGYTF
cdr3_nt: TGTGCCAGCAGTTTATTTCCCGCAGGGGGCTACACCTTC